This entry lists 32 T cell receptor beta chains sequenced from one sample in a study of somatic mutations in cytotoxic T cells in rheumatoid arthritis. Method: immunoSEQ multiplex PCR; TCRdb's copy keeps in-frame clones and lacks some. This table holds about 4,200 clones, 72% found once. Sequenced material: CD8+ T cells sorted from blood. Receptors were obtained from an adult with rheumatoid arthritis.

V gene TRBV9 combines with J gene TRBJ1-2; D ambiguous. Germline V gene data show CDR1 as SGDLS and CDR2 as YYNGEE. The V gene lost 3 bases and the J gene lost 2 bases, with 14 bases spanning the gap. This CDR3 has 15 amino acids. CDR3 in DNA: TGTGCCAGCAGCGACTCACATCTACCAAACTATGGCTACACCTTC. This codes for CASSDSHLPNYGYTF. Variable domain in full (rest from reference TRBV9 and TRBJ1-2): DSGVTQTPKHLITATGQRVTLRCSPRSGDLSVYWYQQSLDQGLQFLIQYYNGEERAKGNILERFSAQQFPDLHSELNLSSLELGDSALYFCASSDSHLPNYGYTFGSGTRLTVV.

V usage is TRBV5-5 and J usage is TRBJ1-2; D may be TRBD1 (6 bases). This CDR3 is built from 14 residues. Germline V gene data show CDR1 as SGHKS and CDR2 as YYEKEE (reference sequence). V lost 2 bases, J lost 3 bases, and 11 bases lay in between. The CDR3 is CASSFRGGDYGYTF. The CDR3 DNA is TGTGCCAGCAGCTTTCGAGGGGGGGACTATGGCTACACCTTC. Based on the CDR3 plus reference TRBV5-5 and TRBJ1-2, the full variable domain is DAGVTQSPTHLIKTRGQQVTLRCSPISGHKSVSWYQQVLGQGPQFIFQYYEKEERGRGNFPDRFSARQFPNYSSELNVNALLLGDSALYLCASSFRGGDYGYTFGSGTRLTVV.

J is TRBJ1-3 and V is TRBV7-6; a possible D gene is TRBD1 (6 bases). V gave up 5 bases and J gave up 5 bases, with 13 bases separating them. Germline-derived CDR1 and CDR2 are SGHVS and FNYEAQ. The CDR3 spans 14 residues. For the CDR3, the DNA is TGTGCCAGCAGCGCCACAGGGTCTAGAAACACCATATATTTT. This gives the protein CASSATGSRNTIYF. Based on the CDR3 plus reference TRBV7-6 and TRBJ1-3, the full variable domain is GAGVSQSPRYKVTKRGQDVALRCDPISGHVSLYWYRQALGQGPEFLTYFNYEAQQDKSGLPNDRFSAERPEGSISTLTIQRTEQRDSAMYRCASSATGSRNTIYFGEGSWLTVV.

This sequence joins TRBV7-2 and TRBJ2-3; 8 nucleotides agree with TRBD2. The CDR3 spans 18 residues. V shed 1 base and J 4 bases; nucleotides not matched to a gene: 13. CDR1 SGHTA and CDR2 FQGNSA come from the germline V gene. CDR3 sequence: CASSLGVVRVAGPDTQYF. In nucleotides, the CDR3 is TGTGCCAGCAGCTTAGGAGTTGTAAGGGTAGCGGGACCAGATACGCAGTATTTT.

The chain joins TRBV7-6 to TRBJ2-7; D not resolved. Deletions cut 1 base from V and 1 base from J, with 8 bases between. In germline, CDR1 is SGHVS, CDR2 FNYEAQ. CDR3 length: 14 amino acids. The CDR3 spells CASSLVVSSYEQYF. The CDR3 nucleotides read TGTGCCAGCAGCTTAGTGGTCAGTTCCTACGAGCAGTACTTC.

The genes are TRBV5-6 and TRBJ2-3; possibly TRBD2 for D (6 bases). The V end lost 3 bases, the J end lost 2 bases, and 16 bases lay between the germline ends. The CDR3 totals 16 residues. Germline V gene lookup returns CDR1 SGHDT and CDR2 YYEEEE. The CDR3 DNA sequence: TGTGCCAGCAGCTGGGGACTGAGCAGATACACAGATACGCAGTATTTT. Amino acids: CASSWGLSRYTDTQYF.

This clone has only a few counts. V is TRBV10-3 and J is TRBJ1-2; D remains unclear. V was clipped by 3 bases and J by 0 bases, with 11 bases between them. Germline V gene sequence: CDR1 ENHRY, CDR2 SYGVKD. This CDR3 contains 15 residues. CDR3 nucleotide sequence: TGTGCCATCAGTGACGCCCCCGGGCCTAACTATGGCTACACCTTC. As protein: CAISDAPGPNYGYTF.

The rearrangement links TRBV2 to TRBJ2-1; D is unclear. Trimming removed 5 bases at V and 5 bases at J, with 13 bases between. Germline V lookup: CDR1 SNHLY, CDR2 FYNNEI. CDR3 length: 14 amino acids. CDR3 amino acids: CASSPTGPHNEQFF. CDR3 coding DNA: TGTGCCAGCAGTCCTACCGGGCCCCACAATGAGCAGTTCTTC.

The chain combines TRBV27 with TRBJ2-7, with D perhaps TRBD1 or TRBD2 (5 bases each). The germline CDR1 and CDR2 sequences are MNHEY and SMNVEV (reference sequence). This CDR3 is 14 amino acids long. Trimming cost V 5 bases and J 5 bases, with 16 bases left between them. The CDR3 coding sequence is TGTGCCAGCAGTCCGGCTACCCGGGGCCACGAGCAGTACTTC. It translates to CASSPATRGHEQYF.

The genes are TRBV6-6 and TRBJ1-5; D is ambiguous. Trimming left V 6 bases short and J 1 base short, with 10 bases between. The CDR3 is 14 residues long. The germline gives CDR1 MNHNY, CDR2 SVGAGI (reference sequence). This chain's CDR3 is CASSKERSNQPQHF. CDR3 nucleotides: TGTGCCAGCAGCAAAGAAAGGAGCAATCAGCCCCAGCATTTT.

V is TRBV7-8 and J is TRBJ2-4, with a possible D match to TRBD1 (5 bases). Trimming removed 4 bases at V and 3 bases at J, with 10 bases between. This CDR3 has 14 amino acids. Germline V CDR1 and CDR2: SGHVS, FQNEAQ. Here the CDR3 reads CASSSTVGKNIQYF. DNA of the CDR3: TGTGCCAGCAGCTCGACAGTCGGCAAAAACATTCAGTACTTC.

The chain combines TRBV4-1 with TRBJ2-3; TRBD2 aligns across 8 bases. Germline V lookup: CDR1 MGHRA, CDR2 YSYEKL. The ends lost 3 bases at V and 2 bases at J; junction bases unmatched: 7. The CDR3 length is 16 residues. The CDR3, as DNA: TGCGCCAGCAGCCACACCAGCGGGGGCGTCACAGATACGCAGTATTTT. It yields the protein CASSHTSGGVTDTQYF.

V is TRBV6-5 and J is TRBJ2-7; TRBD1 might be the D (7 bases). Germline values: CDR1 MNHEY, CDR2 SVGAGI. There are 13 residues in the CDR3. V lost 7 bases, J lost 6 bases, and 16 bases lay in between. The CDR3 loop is CASTPGGQGEQYF. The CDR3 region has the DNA TGTGCCAGCACCCCAGGGGGGCAGGGCGAGCAGTACTTC.

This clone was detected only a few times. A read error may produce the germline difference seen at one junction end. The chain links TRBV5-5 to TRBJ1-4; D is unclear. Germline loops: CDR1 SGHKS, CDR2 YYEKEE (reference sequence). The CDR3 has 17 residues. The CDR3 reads CASSQDVARVANEKLFF. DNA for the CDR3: TGCGCCAGCAGCCAAGATGTCGCCCGGGTAGCTAATGAAAAACTGTTTTTT. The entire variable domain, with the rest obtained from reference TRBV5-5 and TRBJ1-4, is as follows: DAGVTQSPTHLIKTRGQQVTLRCSPISGHKSVSWYQQVLGQGPQFIFQYYEKEERGRGNFPDRFSARQFPNYSSELNVNALLLGDSALYLCASSQDVARVANEKLFFGSGTQLSVL.

The CDR3 here is CASSPGAGYSGGYTF. DNA for the CDR3: TGTGCCAGCAGCCCAGGTGCAGGATACTCGGGAGGCTACACCTTC. The J gene is TRBJ1-2, the V gene TRBV7-6; the D is unclear. The CDR3 sequence is 15 residues long. CDR1 is SGHVS, CDR2 FNYEAQ, per germline. The germline V and J ends were trimmed by 5 bases and 8 bases, with 21 bases remaining between them. Variable domain in full (rest from reference TRBV7-6 and TRBJ1-2): GAGVSQSPRYKVTKRGQDVALRCDPISGHVSLYWYRQALGQGPEFLTYFNYEAQQDKSGLPNDRFSAERPEGSISTLTIQRTEQRDSAMYRCASSPGAGYSGGYTFGSGTRLTVV.

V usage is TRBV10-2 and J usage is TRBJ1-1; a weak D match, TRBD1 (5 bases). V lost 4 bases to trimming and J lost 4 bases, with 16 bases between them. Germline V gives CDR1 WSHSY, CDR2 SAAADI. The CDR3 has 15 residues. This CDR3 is CASSVLGPKGTEAFF. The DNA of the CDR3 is TGCGCCAGCAGTGTACTGGGACCTAAGGGCACTGAAGCTTTCTTT.

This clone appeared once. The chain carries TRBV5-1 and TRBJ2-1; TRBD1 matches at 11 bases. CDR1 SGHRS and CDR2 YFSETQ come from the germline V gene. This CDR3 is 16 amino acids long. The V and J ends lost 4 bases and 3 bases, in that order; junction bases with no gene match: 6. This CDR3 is CASSERTGGVYNEQFF. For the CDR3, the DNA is TGCGCCAGCAGCGAACGGACAGGGGGCGTCTACAATGAGCAGTTCTTC.

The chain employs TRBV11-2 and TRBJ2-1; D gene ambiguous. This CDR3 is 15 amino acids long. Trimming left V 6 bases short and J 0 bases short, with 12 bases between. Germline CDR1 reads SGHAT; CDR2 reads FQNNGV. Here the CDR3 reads CASRDHPSSYNEQFF. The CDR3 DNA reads TGTGCCAGCAGGGATCACCCCAGCTCCTACAATGAGCAGTTCTTC.

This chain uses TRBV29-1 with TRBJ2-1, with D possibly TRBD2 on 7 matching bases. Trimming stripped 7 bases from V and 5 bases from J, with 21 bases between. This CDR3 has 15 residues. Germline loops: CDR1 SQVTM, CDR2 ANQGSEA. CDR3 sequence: CSGGGGDLMDNEQFF. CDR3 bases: TGCAGCGGGGGAGGGGGAGACCTTATGGACAATGAGCAGTTCTTC.

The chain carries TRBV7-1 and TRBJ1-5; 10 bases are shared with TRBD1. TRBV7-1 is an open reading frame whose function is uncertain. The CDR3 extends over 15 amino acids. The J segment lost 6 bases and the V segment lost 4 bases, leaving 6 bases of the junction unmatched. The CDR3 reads CASSLGTGVSQPQHF. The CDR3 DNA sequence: TGTGCCAGCAGCTTAGGGACAGGGGTAAGTCAGCCCCAGCATTTT.

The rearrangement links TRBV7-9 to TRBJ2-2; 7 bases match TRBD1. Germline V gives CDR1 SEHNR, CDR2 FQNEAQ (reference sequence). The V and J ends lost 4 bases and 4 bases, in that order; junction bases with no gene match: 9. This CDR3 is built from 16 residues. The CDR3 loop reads CASSSRGTVTTGELFF. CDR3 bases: TGTGCCAGCAGCTCCCGAGGGACAGTTACCACCGGGGAGCTGTTTTTT.

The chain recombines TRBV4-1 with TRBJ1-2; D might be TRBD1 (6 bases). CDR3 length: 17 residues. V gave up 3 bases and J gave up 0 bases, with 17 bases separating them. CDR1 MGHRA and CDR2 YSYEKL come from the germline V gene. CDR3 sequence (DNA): TGCGCCAGCAGCCAGGGCCCGTTGGGGGCAGCTAACTATGGCTACACCTTC. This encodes CASSQGPLGAANYGYTF.

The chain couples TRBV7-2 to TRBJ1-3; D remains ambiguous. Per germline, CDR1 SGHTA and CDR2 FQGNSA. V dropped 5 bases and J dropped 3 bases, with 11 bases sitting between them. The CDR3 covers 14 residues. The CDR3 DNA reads TGTGCCAGCAGCCCGATTGGGGTTGGAAACACCATATATTTT. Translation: CASSPIGVGNTIYF.

CDR3 sequence: CASSLVRETEAFF. Written as DNA, the CDR3 is TGTGCCAGCAGCTTGGTTCGCGAGACTGAAGCTTTCTTT. The chain uses TRBV11-3 and TRBJ1-1; unclear D gene. V dropped 3 bases and J dropped 5 bases, with 10 bases sitting between them. This CDR3 is 13 amino acids long. Germline-derived CDR1 and CDR2 are SGHNT and YENEEA.

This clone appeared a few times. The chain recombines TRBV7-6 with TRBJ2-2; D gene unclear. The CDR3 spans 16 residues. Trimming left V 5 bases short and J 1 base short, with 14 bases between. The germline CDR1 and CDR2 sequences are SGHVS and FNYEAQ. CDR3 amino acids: CASSPARDENTGELFF. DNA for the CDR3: TGTGCCAGCAGCCCAGCCCGAGACGAGAACACCGGGGAGCTGTTTTTT.

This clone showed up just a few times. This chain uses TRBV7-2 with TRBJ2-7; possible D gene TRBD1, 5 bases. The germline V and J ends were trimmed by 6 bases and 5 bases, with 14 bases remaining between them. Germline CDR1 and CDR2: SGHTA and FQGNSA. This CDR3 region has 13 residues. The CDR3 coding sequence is TGTGCCAGCAGACAAAACCTGGGGCACGAGCAGTACTTC. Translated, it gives CASRQNLGHEQYF.

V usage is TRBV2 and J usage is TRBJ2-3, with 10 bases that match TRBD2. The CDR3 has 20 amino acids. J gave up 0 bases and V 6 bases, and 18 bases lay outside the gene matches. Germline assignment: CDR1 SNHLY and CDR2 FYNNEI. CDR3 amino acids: CASRPRELSGGHTSTDTQYF. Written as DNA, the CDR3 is TGTGCCAGCAGACCCAGAGAGCTTAGCGGGGGGCATACTAGCACAGATACGCAGTATTTT.

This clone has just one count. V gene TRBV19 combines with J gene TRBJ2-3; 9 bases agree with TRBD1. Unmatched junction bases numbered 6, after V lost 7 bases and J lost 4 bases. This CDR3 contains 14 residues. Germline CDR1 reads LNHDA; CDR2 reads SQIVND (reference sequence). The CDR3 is CASTGTGYADTQYF. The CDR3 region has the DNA TGTGCCAGTACCGGGACAGGGTATGCAGATACGCAGTATTTT.

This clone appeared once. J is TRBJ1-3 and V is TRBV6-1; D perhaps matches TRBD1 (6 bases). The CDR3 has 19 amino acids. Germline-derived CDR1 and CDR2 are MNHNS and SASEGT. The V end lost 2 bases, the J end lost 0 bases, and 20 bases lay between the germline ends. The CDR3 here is CASSERGGLRKSSGNTIYF. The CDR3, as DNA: TGTGCCAGCAGTGAACGGGGGGGCTTGCGGAAAAGCTCTGGAAACACCATATATTTT.

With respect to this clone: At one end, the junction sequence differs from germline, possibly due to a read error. The CDR3: CASSDQRDPDF. As DNA, the CDR3 is TGTGCCAGCAGTGACCAAAGGGACCCAGATTTT. The chain joins TRBV2 to TRBJ1-4; D is perhaps TRBD1 (5 bases). This CDR3 is 11 amino acids long. Germline V CDR1 and CDR2: SNHLY, FYNNEI.

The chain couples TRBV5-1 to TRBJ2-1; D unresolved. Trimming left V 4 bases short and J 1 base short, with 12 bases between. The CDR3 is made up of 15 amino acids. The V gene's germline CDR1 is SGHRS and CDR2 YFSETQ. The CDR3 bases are TGCGCCAGCAGCCCGACAACTGATTCCTACAATGAGCAGTTCTTC. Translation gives CASSPTTDSYNEQFF.

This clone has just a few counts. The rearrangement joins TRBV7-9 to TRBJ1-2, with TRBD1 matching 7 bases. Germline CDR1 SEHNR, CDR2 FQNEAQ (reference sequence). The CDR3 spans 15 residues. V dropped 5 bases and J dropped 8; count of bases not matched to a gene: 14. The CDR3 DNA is TGTGCCAGCAGCGGATGGGACAGTGCCAGCGGAGGCTACACCTTC. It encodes CASSGWDSASGGYTF.